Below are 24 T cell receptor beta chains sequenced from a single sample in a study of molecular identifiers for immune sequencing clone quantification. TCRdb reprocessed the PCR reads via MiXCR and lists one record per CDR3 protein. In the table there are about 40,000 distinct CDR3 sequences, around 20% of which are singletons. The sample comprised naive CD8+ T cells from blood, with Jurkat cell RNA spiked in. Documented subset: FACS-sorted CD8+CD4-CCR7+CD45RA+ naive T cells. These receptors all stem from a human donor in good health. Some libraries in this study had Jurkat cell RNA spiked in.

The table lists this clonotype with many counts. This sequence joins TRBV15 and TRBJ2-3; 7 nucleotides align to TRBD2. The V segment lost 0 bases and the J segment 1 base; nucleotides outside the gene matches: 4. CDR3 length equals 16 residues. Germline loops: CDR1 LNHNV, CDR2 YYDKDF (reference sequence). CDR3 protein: CATSRDYAGGTDTQYF. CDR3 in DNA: TGTGCCACCAGCAGAGATTATGCGGGAGGCACAGATACGCAGTATTTT.

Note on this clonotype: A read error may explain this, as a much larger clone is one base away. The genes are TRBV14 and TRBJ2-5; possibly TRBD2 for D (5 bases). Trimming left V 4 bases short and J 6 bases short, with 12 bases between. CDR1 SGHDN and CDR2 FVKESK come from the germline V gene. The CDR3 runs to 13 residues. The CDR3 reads CASSLWTGKTQYF. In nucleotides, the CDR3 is TGTGCCAGCAGCCTCTGGACTGGAAAGACCCAGTACTTC.

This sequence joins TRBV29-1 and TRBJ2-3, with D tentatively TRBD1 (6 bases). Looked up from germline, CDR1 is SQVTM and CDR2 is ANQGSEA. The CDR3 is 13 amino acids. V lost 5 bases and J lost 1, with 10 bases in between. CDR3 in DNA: TGCAGCGTTTGGGGGCGCCGCACAGATACGCAGTATTTT. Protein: CSVWGRRTDTQYF.

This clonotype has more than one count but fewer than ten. The DNA for the CDR3 is TGCGCCAGCAGCTCCCCCGACCCTCCCTCGGAGGAAAAACTGTTTTTT. Translating it yields CASSSPDPPSEEKLFF. The chain joins TRBV5-1 to TRBJ1-4; D not resolved. The CDR3 has 16 amino acids. CDR1 is SGHRS, CDR2 YFSETQ, per germline. V was pared by 3 bases and J by 8 bases, with 20 bases between.

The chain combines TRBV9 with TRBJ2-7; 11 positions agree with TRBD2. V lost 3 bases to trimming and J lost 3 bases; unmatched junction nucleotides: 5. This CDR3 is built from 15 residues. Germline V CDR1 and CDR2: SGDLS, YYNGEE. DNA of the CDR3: TGTGCCAGCAGCGCCCATCTAGCGGGGGGCTACGAGCAGTACTTC. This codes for CASSAHLAGGYEQYF.

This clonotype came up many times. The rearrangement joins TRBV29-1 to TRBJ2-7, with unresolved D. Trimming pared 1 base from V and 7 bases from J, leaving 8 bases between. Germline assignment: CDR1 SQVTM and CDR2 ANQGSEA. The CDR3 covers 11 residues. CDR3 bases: TGCAGCGTTGAAGTGGTGGGGGAGCAGTACTTC. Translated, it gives CSVEVVGEQYF.

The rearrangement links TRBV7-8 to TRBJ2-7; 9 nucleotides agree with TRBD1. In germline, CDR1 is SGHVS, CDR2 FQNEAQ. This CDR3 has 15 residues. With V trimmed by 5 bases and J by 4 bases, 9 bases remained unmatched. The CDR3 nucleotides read TGTGCCAGCAGCGCCCCGGACAGGGGAAGGTACGAGCAGTACTTC. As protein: CASSAPDRGRYEQYF.

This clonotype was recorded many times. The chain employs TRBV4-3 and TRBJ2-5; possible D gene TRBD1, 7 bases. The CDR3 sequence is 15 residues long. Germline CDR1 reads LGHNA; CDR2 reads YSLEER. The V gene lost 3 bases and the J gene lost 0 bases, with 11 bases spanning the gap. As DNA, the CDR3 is TGCGCCAGCAGCCAGCGGGACAGTTACCAAGAGACCCAGTACTTC. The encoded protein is CASSQRDSYQETQYF.

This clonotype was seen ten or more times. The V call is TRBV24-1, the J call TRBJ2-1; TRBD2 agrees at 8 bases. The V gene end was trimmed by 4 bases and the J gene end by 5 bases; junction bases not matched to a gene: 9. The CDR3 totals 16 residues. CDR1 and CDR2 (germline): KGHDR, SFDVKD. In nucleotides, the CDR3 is TGTGCCACCAGTGAGATAGCGGGACCCCGGGACAATGAGCAGTTCTTC. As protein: CATSEIAGPRDNEQFF.

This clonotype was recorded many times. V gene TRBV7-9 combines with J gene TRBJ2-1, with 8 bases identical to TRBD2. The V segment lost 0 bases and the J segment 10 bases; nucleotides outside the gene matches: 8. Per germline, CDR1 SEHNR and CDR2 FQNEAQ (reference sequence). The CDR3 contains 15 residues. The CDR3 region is CASSLAPSGGPEQFF. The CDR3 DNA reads TGTGCCAGCAGCTTAGCGCCCTCGGGAGGGCCCGAGCAGTTCTTC.

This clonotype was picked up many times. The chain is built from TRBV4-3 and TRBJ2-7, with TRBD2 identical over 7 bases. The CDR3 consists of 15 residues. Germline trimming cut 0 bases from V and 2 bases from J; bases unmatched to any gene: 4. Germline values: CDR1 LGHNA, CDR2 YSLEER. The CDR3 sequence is CASSQDPGGAYEQYF. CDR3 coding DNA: TGCGCCAGCAGCCAAGATCCTGGGGGGGCCTACGAGCAGTACTTC.

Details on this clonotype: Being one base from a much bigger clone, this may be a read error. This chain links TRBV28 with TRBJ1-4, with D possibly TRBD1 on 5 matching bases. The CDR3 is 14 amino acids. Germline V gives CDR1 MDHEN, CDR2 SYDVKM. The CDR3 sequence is CTSKPLLWGEKLFF. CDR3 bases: TGTACCAGCAAACCACTACTCTGGGGGGAAAAACTGTTTTTT.

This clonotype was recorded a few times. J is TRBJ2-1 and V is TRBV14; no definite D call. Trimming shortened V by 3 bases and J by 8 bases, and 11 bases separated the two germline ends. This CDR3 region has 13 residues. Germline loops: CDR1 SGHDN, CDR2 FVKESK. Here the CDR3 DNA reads TGTGCCAGCAGCCAGTTTGTCACCCATGAGCAGTTCTTC. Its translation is CASSQFVTHEQFF.

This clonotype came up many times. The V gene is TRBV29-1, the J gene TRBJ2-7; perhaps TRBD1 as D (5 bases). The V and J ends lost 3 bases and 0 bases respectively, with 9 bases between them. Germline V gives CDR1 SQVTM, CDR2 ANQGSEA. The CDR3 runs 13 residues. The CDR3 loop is CSVEYRNSYEQYF. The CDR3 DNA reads TGCAGCGTTGAGTACAGGAACTCCTACGAGCAGTACTTC.

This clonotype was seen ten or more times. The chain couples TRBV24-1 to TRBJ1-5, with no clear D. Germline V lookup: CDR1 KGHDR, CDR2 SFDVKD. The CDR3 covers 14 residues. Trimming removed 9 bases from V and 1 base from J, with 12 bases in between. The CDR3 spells CATYAVQSNQPQHF. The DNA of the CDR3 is TGTGCCACCTATGCCGTCCAGAGCAATCAGCCCCAGCATTTT.

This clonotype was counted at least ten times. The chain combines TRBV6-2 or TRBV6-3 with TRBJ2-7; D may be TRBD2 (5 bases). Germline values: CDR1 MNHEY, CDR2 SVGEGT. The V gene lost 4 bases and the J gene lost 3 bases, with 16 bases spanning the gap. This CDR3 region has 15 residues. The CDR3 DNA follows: TGTGCCAGCAGTTTTCCGCAGAACGGGAACTACGAGCAGTACTTC. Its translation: CASSFPQNGNYEQYF.

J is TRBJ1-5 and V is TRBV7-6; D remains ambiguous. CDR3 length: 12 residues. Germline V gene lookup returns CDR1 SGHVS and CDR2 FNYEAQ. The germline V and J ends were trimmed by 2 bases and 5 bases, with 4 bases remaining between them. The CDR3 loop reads CASSLLHQPQHF. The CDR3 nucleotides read TGTGCCAGCAGCTTACTACATCAGCCCCAGCATTTT.

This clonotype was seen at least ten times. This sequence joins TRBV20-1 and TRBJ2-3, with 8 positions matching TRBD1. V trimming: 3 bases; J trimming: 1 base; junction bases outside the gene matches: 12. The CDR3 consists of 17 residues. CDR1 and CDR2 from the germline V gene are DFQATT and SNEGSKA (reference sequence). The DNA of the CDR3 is TGCAGTGCTAGCCAGTCCCCCAGGGGGCCGGGCACAGATACGCAGTATTTT. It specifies CSASQSPRGPGTDTQYF.

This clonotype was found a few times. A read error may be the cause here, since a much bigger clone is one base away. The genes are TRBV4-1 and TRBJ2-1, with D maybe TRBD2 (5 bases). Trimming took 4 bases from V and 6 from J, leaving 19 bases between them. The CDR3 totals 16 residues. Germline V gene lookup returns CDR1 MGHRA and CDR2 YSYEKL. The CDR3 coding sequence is TGCGCCAGCAGCCCGGGGAGCCGAGGCGGATCCAATGAGCAGTTCTTC. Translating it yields CASSPGSRGGSNEQFF.

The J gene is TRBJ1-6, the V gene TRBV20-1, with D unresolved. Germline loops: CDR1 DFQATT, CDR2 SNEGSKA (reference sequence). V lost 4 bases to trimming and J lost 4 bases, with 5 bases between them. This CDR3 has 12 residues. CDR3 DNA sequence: TGCAGTGCTATTACGTATAATTCACCCCTCCACTTT. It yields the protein CSAITYNSPLHF.

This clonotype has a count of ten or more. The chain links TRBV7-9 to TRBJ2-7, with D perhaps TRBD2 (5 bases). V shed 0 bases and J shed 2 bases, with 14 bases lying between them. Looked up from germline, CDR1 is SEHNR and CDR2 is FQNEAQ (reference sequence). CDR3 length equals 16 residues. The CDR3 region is CASSLAVPGIPYEQYF. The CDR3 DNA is TGTGCCAGCAGCTTAGCGGTACCGGGAATCCCCTACGAGCAGTACTTC.

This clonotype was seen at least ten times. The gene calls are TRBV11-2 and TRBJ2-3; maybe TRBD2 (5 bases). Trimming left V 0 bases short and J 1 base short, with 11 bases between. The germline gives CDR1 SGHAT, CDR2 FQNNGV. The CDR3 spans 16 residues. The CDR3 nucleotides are TGTGCCAGCAGCTTAGAACCGGGATCGGGCACAGATACGCAGTATTTT. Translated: CASSLEPGSGTDTQYF.

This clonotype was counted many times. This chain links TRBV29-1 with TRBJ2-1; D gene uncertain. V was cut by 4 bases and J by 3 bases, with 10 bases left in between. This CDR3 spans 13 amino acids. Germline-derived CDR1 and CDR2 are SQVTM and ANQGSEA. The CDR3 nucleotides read TGCAGCGTTGTAATGGTCAGCTACAATGAGCAGTTCTTC. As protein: CSVVMVSYNEQFF.

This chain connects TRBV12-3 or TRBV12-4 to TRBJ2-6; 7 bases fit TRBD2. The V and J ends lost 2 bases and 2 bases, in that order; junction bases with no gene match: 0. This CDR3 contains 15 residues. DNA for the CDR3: TGTGCCAGCAGTTTAAGCGGGGCTGGGGCCAACGTCCTGACTTTC. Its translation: CASSLSGAGANVLTF.